These 27 T cell receptor beta chains were sequenced from one sample in a study of cytotoxic CD8 clonotypes in ibrutinib-treated CLL. Produced via immunoSEQ multiplex PCR; TCRdb's table is partial and in-frame only. The sample has some 140,000 clones; 80% to 95% are singletons. This sample comprised PBMCs, obtained after 12 months of ibrutinib treatment. The receptors were sampled from a human donor with chronic lymphocytic leukemia.

The V call is TRBV11-3, the J call TRBJ2-1; D is ambiguous. CDR1 and CDR2 (germline): SGHNT, YENEEA. CDR3 length: 11 amino acids. V was pared by 4 bases and J by 5 bases, with 3 bases between. The CDR3 nucleotides are TGTGCCAGCAGCTCTAACAATGAGCAGTTCTTC. This sequence encodes CASSSNNEQFF. The complete variable domain, with remaining parts taken from reference TRBV11-3 and TRBJ2-1, reads EAGVVQSPRYKIIEKKQPVAFWCNPISGHNTLYWYLQNLGQGPELLIRYENEEAVDDSQLPKDRFSAERLKGVDSTLKIQPAELGDSAVYLCASSSNNEQFFGPGTRLTVL.

The gene calls are TRBV19 and TRBJ1-5; D is unclear. CDR1 is LNHDA, CDR2 SQIVND, per germline (reference sequence). The germline V and J ends were trimmed by 3 bases and 0 bases, with 15 bases remaining between them. The CDR3 has 17 residues. CDR3 in amino acids: CASSISSQHYSNQPQHF. CDR3 nucleotide sequence: TGTGCCAGTAGTATCAGTTCCCAGCATTATAGCAATCAGCCCCAGCATTTT.

The V and J genes are TRBV7-9 and TRBJ1-1; unclear D gene. The V and J ends lost 1 base and 4 bases respectively, with 10 bases between them. The CDR3 extends over 14 amino acids. Germline CDR1 reads SEHNR; CDR2 reads FQNEAQ (reference sequence). The CDR3, as DNA: TGTGCCAGCAGCTTAGAAGGAGGTGGCACTGAAGCTTTCTTT. This sequence encodes CASSLEGGGTEAFF.

The chain joins TRBV25-1 to TRBJ2-1; possibly TRBD1 or TRBD2 for D (6 bases each). The V and J ends lost 6 bases and 13 bases respectively, with 13 bases between them. The CDR3 contains 11 residues. Per germline, CDR1 MGHDK and CDR2 SYGVNS. This CDR3 is CASSGDGGQFF. In nucleotides, the CDR3 is TGTGCCAGCAGCGGAGACGGGGGCCAGTTCTTC.

This rearrangement joins TRBV19 to TRBJ1-1; possible D gene TRBD1, 5 bases. This CDR3 comprises 14 residues. The germline V gene encodes CDR1 LNHDA and CDR2 SQIVND (reference sequence). V was shortened by 4 bases and J by 5 bases, with 14 bases between the two germline ends. CDR3 protein: CASSKGRDWTEAFF. CDR3 bases: TGTGCCAGTAGTAAGGGCAGGGATTGGACTGAAGCTTTCTTT.

This clone was seen only once. The CDR3 DNA is TGTGCCAGCAGCTTAGGGCTAGCGGGAGGGCTCATAGATACGCAGTATTTT. This codes for CASSLGLAGGLIDTQYF. The chain links TRBV11-2 to TRBJ2-3; TRBD2 aligns across 12 bases. Germline V gene lookup returns CDR1 SGHAT and CDR2 FQNNGV. With 1 base clipped from V and 5 bases from J, the junction kept 7 bases outside the gene matches. This CDR3 is 17 amino acids long.

The gene calls are TRBV6-5 and TRBJ1-2; no clear D gene. This CDR3 is 12 amino acids long. The V and J ends lost 5 bases and 3 bases respectively, with 7 bases between them. Looked up from germline, CDR1 is MNHEY and CDR2 is SVGAGI. The CDR3 is CASSPAHYGYTF. The CDR3 DNA sequence: TGTGCCAGCAGTCCGGCCCACTATGGCTACACCTTC.

The chain recombines TRBV25-1 with TRBJ2-7, with 12 bases that match TRBD2. Germline CDR1 and CDR2: MGHDK and SYGVNS. V lost 2 bases and J lost 6; bases outside the gene matches: 5. The CDR3 contains 15 residues. In nucleotides, the CDR3 is TGTGCCAGCAGTGAAAAACTAGCGGGAGGCCCCGAGCAGTACTTC. It codes for CASSEKLAGGPEQYF.

The chain is built from TRBV7-9 and TRBJ2-6; 7 nucleotides match TRBD2. V trimming: 5 bases; J trimming: 0 bases; junction bases outside the gene matches: 7. Germline loops: CDR1 SEHNR, CDR2 FQNEAQ (reference sequence). The CDR3 has 17 amino acids. The CDR3 reads CASSRLAASSGANVLTF. The CDR3 DNA reads as TGTGCCAGCAGCAGGCTAGCGGCCTCCTCTGGGGCCAACGTCCTGACTTTC.

CDR3 sequence: CASSLDELTDTQYF. The CDR3 DNA follows: TGTGCCAGCAGTTTAGACGAACTTACAGATACGCAGTATTTT. The gene calls are TRBV28 and TRBJ2-3, with no clear D. Trimming cost V 2 bases and J 3 bases, with 9 bases left between them. Germline V gene data show CDR1 as MDHEN and CDR2 as SYDVKM. The CDR3 has 14 amino acids.

This sequence joins TRBV18 and TRBJ1-1; a possible D gene is TRBD1 (5 bases). CDR1 KGHSH and CDR2 LQKENI come from the germline V gene. V lost 2 bases, J lost 1 base, and 8 bases lay in between. The CDR3 consists of 14 residues. The CDR3 DNA reads as TGTGCCAGCTCACCAGCGCAGGGGAACACTGAAGCTTTCTTT. Encoded protein: CASSPAQGNTEAFF.

The chain recombines TRBV28 with TRBJ2-7, with unresolved D. The CDR3 contains 15 residues. Between the trimmed V and J ends, which lost 4 bases and 5 bases, there was a span of 18 bases. Germline values: CDR1 MDHEN, CDR2 SYDVKM. For the CDR3, the DNA is TGTGCCAGCAGTTCGGACGCCCTATTAGTCGACGAGCAGTACTTC. It yields the protein CASSSDALLVDEQYF. Drawing the rest from reference TRBV28 and TRBJ2-7, the complete variable domain is DVKVTQSSRYLVKRTGEKVFLECVQDMDHENMFWYRQDPGLGLRLIYFSYDVKMKEKGDIPEGYSVSREKKERFSLILESASTNQTSMYLCASSSDALLVDEQYFGPGTRLTVT.

V and J are TRBV29-1 and TRBJ2-2; D not resolved. Germline-derived CDR1 and CDR2 are SQVTM and ANQGSEA. The CDR3 has 10 amino acids. Deletions cut 5 bases from V and 7 bases from J, with 5 bases between. The CDR3: CSVLFGELFF. CDR3 nucleotide sequence: TGCAGCGTTCTATTCGGGGAGCTGTTTTTT.

The V gene is TRBV5-1, the J gene TRBJ1-5; D uncertain. The CDR3 extends over 15 amino acids. V lost 0 bases to trimming and J lost 1 base, with 8 bases between them. Germline V gives CDR1 SGHRS, CDR2 YFSETQ. CDR3 amino acids: CASSLAGQSNQPQHF. The CDR3 DNA sequence: TGCGCCAGCAGCTTGGCCGGGCAGAGCAATCAGCCCCAGCATTTT.

In DNA form, the CDR3 reads TGTGCCAGTGCCGTGACAGGGTCGGGGGAGCAGTTCTTC. Translation gives CASAVTGSGEQFF. The chain recombines TRBV19 with TRBJ2-1; 7 bases fit TRBD1. With 8 bases clipped from V and 10 bases from J, the junction kept 11 bases outside the gene matches. This CDR3 comprises 13 residues. Germline V CDR1 and CDR2: LNHDA, SQIVND (reference sequence).

The CDR3 loop reads CASSFPAEPSYNEQFF. The DNA for the CDR3 is TGTGCCAGCAGCTTCCCAGCGGAACCCTCCTACAATGAGCAGTTCTTC. The chain recombines TRBV9 with TRBJ2-1; D possibly corresponds to TRBD2 (5 bases). Germline V gene sequence: CDR1 SGDLS, CDR2 YYNGEE. This CDR3 is built from 16 residues. Trimming left V 4 bases short and J 0 bases short, with 14 bases between.

There are a few counts of this clone. The chain's CDR3 is CASNRLAGGSDTQYF. The CDR3, as DNA: TGTGCCAGTAACAGACTAGCGGGAGGGTCAGATACGCAGTATTTT. The chain joins TRBV19 to TRBJ2-3, with 14 bases that match TRBD2. This CDR3 spans 15 amino acids. Germline V gene sequence: CDR1 LNHDA, CDR2 SQIVND (reference sequence). The V gene end was trimmed by 7 bases and the J gene end by 4 bases; junction bases not matched to a gene: 4.

This sequence joins TRBV9 and TRBJ1-3; no clear D. Germline assignment: CDR1 SGDLS and CDR2 YYNGEE. The CDR3 is made up of 15 amino acids. V dropped 4 bases and J dropped 1 base, with 12 bases sitting between them. The CDR3 loop is CASSSTGLSGNTIYF. CDR3 coding DNA: TGTGCCAGCAGCTCCACGGGCCTTTCTGGAAACACCATATATTTT.

This sequence joins TRBV28 and TRBJ1-5; D is possibly TRBD1 (5 bases). Germline assignment: CDR1 MDHEN and CDR2 SYDVKM. CDR3 size: 14 residues. The germline V and J ends were trimmed by 8 bases and 1 base, with 12 bases remaining between them. The CDR3 spells CASLGVSSNQPQHF. Written as DNA, the CDR3 is TGTGCCAGCTTAGGGGTTTCCAGCAATCAGCCCCAGCATTTT.

The genes are TRBV28 and TRBJ2-1; 11 bases line up with TRBD2. The CDR3 length is 18 residues. Trimming at V came to 6 bases and at J to 5 bases, leaving 15 bases not matched to a gene. CDR1 is MDHEN and CDR2 is SYDVKM in the germline V gene. The CDR3: CASSQLIRTSGQHNEQFF. CDR3 sequence (DNA): TGTGCCAGCAGCCAATTAATTCGGACTAGCGGGCAACACAATGAGCAGTTCTTC.

This chain connects TRBV27 to TRBJ2-1; 9 bases are a match to TRBD2. The length of the CDR3 is 16 residues. After removal of 7 bases from V and 7 bases from J, the junction contained 14 bases not matched to a gene. The V gene's germline CDR1 is MNHEY and CDR2 SMNVEV (reference sequence). The CDR3 region is CASNPRARGRANEQFF. CDR3 nucleotides: TGTGCCAGCAACCCCCGGGCTCGCGGGAGGGCAAATGAGCAGTTCTTC.

The chain joins TRBV5-1 to TRBJ2-3; D is possibly TRBD1 (6 bases). The CDR3 totals 14 residues. Germline lookup yields CDR1 SGHRS and CDR2 YFSETQ. The V end was cut by 0 bases, the J end by 5 bases, with 10 bases between. In DNA form, the CDR3 reads TGCGCCAGCAGCTTGGGGGGGCTTCAAGATACGCAGTATTTT. Translation: CASSLGGLQDTQYF.

CDR3 DNA: TGCAGCGTTGAAGATGACCGACGACAGGGCGGGTGGGAGACCCAGTACTTC. Translating gives CSVEDDRRQGGWETQYF. The rearrangement joins TRBV29-1 to TRBJ2-5, with 7 bases lining up with TRBD1. Trimming at V came to 0 bases and at J to 5 bases, leaving 15 bases not matched to a gene. The CDR3 length is 17 residues. The germline gives CDR1 SQVTM, CDR2 ANQGSEA.

The genes are TRBV28 and TRBJ2-7, with 9 bases matching TRBD1. With V trimmed by 3 bases and J by 3 bases, 9 bases remained unmatched. Germline V gives CDR1 MDHEN, CDR2 SYDVKM. The CDR3 totals 16 residues. CDR3 nucleotide sequence: TGTGCCAGCAGTTTTGGGTTAGGGACAGGGAGCTACGAGCAGTACTTC. It encodes CASSFGLGTGSYEQYF.

The V and J genes are TRBV28 and TRBJ1-2; a possible D gene is TRBD1 (5 bases). Germline V gene sequence: CDR1 MDHEN, CDR2 SYDVKM. V gave up 8 bases and J gave up 1 base, with 17 bases separating them. The CDR3 length is 15 residues. The CDR3 DNA is TGTGCCAGCCGTCGAATGGGGGACCTTAACTATGGCTACACCTTC. Translated: CASRRMGDLNYGYTF.

The rearrangement joins TRBV6-5 to TRBJ1-1; tentative D call: TRBD1 (5 bases). The CDR3 totals 15 residues. Germline V gene data show CDR1 as MNHEY and CDR2 as SVGAGI. Trimming left V 0 bases short and J 4 bases short, with 12 bases between. The CDR3 here is CASSYSRTFLTEAFF. The CDR3 nucleotides read TGTGCCAGCAGTTACTCTAGGACATTCCTCACTGAAGCTTTCTTT.

The chain joins TRBV5-1 to TRBJ1-4, with D tentatively TRBD1 (6 bases). Trimming took 5 bases from V and 5 from J, leaving 13 bases between them. The CDR3 runs to 14 residues. CDR1 and CDR2 from the germline V gene are SGHRS and YFSETQ. CDR3 loop: CASRPQGQNEKLFF. The CDR3 region has the DNA TGCGCCAGCAGGCCTCAGGGACAAAATGAAAAACTGTTTTTT.